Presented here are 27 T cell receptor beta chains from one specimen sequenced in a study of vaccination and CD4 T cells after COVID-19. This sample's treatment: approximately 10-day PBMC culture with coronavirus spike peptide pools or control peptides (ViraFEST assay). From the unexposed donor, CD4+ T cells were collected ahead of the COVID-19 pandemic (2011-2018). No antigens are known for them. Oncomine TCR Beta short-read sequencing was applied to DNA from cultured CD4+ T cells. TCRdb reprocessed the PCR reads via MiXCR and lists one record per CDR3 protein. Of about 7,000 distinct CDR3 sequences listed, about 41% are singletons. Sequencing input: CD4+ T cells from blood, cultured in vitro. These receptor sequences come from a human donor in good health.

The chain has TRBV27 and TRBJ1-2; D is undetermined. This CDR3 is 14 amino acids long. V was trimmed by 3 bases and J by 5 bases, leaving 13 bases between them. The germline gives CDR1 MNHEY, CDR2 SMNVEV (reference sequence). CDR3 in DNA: TGTGCCAGCAGTTTTCTGGGCGGAGGGTATGGCTACACCTTC. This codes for CASSFLGGGYGYTF.

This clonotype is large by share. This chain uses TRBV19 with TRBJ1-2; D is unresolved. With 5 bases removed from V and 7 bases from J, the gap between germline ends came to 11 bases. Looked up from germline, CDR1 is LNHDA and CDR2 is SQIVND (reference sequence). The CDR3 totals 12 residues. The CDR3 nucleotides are TGTGCCAGTAGTCTTGGGAATGGTGGCTACACCTTC. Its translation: CASSLGNGGYTF.

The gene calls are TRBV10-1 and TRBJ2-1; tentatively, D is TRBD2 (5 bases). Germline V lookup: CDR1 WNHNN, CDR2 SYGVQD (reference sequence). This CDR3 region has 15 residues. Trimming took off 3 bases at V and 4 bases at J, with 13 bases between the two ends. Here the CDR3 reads CASSDGSSLYNEQFF. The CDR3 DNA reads TGCGCCAGCAGTGATGGTTCTAGCTTGTACAATGAGCAGTTCTTC.

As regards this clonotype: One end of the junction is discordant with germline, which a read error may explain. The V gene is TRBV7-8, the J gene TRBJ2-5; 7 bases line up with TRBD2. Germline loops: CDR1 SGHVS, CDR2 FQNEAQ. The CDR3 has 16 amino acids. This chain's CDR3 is CASSPGPGDYQDTQYF. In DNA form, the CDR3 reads TGTGCCAGCAGCCCCGGACCCGGGGACTACCAAGATACCCAGTACTTC. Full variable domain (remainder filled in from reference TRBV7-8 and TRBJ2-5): GAGVSQSPRYKVAKRGQDVALRCDPISGHVSLFWYQQALGQGPEFLTYFQNEAQLDKSGLPSDRFFAERPEGSVSTLKIQRTQQEDSAVYLCASSPGPGDYQDTQYFGPGTRLLVL.

CDR3 sequence reads: CASSPPGMSYEQYF. The CDR3, as DNA: TGTGCCAGCTCACCACCAGGGATGTCCTACGAGCAGTACTTC. V is TRBV18 and J is TRBJ2-7; D gene unclear. V was pared by 0 bases and J by 1 base, with 7 bases between. Germline V lookup: CDR1 KGHSH, CDR2 LQKENI. This CDR3 region has 14 residues. Based on the CDR3 plus reference TRBV18 and TRBJ2-7, the full variable domain is NAGVMQNPRHLVRRRGQEARLRCSPMKGHSHVYWYRQLPEEGLKFMVYLQKENIIDESGMPKERFSAEFPKEGPSILRIQQVVRGDSAAYFCASSPPGMSYEQYFGPGTRLTVT.

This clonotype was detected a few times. CDR3 sequence: CASSLAGTSDTDTQYF. As DNA, the CDR3 is TGTGCCAGCAGCTTAGCCGGGACTAGCGACACAGATACGCAGTATTTT. The V and J genes are TRBV7-6 and TRBJ2-3; 10 bases align to TRBD2. Per germline, CDR1 SGHVS and CDR2 FNYEAQ. The length of the CDR3 is 16 residues. V shed 0 bases, J shed 2 bases, and the junction held 2 bases outside the gene matches. The whole variable domain, remainder taken from reference TRBV7-6 and TRBJ2-3, is GAGVSQSPRYKVTKRGQDVALRCDPISGHVSLYWYRQALGQGPEFLTYFNYEAQQDKSGLPNDRFSAERPEGSISTLTIQRTEQRDSAMYRCASSLAGTSDTDTQYFGPGTRLTVL.

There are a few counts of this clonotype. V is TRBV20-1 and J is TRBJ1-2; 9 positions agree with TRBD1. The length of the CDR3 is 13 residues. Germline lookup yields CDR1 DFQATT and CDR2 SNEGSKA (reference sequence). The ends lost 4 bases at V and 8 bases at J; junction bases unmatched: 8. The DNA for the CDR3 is TGCAGTGCTACCACAGGGGGCGATCGGGGCTACACCTTC. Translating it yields CSATTGGDRGYTF.

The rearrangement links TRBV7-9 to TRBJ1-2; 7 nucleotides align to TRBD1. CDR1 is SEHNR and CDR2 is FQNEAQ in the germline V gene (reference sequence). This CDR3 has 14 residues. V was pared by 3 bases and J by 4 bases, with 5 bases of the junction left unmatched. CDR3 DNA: TGTGCCAGCAGCTTCCTGACAGGGCCCTATGGCTACACCTTC. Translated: CASSFLTGPYGYTF.

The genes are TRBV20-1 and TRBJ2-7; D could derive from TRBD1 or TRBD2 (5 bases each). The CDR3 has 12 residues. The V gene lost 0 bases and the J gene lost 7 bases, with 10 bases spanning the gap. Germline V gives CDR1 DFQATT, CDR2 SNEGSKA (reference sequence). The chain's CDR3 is CSARDRDLEQYF. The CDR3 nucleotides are TGCAGTGCTAGAGACCGGGACCTAGAGCAGTACTTC.

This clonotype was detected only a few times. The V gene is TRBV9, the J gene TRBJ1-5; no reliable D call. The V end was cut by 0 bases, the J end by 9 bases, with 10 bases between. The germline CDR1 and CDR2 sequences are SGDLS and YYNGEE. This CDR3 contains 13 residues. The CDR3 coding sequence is TGTGCCAGCAGCGTAGAGGTAGGCGCGCCCCAGCATTTT. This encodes CASSVEVGAPQHF.

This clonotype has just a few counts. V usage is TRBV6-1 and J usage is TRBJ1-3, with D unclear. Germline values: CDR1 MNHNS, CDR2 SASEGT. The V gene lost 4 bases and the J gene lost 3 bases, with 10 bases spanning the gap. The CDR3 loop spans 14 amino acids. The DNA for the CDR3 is TGTGCCAGCAGTGCGAGGACTGGTGGAAACACCATATATTTT. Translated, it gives CASSARTGGNTIYF.

The CDR3 nucleotides read TGTGCCAGCAGTCATCAGTGGAACACTGAAGCTTTCTTT. Protein sequence: CASSHQWNTEAFF. This rearrangement joins TRBV6-1 to TRBJ1-1; D is ambiguous. Trimming took off 5 bases at V and 1 base at J, with 8 bases between the two ends. In germline, CDR1 is MNHNS, CDR2 SASEGT. This CDR3 comprises 13 residues.

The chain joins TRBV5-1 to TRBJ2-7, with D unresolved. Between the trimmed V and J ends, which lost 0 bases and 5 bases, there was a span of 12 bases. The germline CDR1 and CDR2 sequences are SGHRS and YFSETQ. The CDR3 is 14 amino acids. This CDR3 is CASSLGPTGNEQYF. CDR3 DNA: TGCGCCAGCAGCTTGGGGCCCACGGGCAACGAGCAGTACTTC.

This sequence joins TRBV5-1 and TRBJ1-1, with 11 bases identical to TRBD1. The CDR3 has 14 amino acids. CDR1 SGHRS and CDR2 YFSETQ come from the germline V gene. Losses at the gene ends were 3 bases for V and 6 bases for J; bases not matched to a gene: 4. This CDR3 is CASSSGQGVSEAFF. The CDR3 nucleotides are TGCGCCAGCAGCTCGGGACAGGGGGTCTCTGAAGCTTTCTTT.

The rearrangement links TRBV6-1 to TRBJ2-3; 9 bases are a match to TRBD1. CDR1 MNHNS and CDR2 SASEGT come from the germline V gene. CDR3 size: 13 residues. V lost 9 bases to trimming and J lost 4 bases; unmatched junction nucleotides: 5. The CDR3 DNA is TGTGCCAGTAAAACAGGGGGCCCAGATACGCAGTATTTT. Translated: CASKTGGPDTQYF.

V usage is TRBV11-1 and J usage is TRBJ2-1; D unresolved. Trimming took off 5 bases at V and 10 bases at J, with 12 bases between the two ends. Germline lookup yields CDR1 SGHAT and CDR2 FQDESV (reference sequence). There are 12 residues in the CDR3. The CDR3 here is CASSPLLEEQFF. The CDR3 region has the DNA TGTGCCAGCAGCCCCTTATTGGAGGAGCAGTTCTTC.

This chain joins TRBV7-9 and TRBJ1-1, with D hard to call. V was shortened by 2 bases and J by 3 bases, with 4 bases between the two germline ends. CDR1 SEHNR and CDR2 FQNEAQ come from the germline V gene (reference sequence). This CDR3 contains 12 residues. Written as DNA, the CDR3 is TGTGCCAGCAGCTTACAAGACACTGAAGCTTTCTTT. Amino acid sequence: CASSLQDTEAFF.

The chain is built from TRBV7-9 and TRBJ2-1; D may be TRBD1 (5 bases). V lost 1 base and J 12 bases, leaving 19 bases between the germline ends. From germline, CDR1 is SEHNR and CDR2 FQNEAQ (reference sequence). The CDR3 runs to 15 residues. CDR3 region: CASSLGQPEQGGQFF. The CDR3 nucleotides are TGTGCCAGCAGCTTAGGCCAGCCCGAGCAGGGTGGGCAGTTCTTC. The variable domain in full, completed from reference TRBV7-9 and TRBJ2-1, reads DTGVSQNPRHKITKRGQNVTFRCDPISEHNRLYWYRQTLGQGPEFLTYFQNEAQLEKSRLLSDRFSAERPKGSFSTLEIQRTEQGDSAMYLCASSLGQPEQGGQFFGPGTRLTVL.

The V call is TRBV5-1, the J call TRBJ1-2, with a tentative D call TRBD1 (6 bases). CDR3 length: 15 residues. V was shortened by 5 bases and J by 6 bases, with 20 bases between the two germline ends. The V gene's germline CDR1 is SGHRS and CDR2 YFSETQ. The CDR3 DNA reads TGCGCCAGCAGTCGCAGGGGCGGTCGGGAGGATGGCTACACCTTC. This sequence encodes CASSRRGGREDGYTF.

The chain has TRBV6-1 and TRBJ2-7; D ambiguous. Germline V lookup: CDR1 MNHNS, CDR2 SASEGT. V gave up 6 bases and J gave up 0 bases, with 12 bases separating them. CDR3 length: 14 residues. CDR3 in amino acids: CASRPSGNSYEQYF. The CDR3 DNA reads TGTGCCAGCAGACCAAGTGGCAACTCCTACGAGCAGTACTTC.

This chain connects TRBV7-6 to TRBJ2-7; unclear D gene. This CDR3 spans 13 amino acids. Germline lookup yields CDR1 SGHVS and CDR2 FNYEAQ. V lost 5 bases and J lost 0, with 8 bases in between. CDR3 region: CASSTTASYEQYF. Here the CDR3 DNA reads TGTGCCAGCAGCACGACCGCCTCCTACGAGCAGTACTTC.

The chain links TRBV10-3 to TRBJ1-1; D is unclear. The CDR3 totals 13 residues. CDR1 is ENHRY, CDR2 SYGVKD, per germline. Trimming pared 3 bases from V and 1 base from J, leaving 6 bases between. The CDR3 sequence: CAISEHQNTEAFF. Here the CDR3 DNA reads TGTGCCATCAGTGAACACCAGAACACTGAAGCTTTCTTT.

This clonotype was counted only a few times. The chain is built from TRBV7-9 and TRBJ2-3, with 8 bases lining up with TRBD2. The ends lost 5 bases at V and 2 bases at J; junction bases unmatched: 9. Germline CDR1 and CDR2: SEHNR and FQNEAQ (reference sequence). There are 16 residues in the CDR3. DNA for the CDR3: TGTGCCAGCAGCCGTCAAAGCGGGGGAAACACAGATACGCAGTATTTT. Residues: CASSRQSGGNTDTQYF.

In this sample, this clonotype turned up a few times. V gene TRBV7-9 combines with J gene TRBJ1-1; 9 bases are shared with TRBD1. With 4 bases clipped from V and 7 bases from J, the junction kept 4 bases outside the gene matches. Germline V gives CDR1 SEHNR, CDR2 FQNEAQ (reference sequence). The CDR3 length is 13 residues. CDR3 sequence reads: CASSWEDRGEAFF. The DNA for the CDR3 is TGTGCCAGCAGCTGGGAGGACAGGGGTGAAGCTTTCTTT.

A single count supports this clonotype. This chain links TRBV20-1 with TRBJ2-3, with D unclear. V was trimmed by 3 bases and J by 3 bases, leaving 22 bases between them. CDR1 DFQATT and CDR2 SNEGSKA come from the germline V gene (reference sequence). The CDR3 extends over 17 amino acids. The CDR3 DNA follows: TGCAGTGCTAGGAACCCTGAGTGGCTCGAAGGTACAGATACGCAGTATTTT. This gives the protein CSARNPEWLEGTDTQYF.

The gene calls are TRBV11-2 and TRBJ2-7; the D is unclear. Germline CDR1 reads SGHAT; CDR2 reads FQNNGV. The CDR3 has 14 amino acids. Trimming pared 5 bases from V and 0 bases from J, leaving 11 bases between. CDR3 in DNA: TGTGCCAGCAGCCTAACACCACACTCCTACGAGCAGTACTTC. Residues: CASSLTPHSYEQYF. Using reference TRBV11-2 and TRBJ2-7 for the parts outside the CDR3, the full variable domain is EAGVAQSPRYKIIEKRQSVAFWCNPISGHATLYWYQQILGQGPKLLIQFQNNGVVDDSQLPKDRFSAERLKGVDSTLKIQPAKLEDSAVYLCASSLTPHSYEQYFGPGTRLTVT.

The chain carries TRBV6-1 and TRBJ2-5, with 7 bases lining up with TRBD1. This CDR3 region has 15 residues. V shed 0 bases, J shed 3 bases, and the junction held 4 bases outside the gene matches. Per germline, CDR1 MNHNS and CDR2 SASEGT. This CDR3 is CASSEALGTEETQYF. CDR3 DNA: TGTGCCAGCAGTGAAGCGCTCGGGACAGAAGAGACCCAGTACTTC.